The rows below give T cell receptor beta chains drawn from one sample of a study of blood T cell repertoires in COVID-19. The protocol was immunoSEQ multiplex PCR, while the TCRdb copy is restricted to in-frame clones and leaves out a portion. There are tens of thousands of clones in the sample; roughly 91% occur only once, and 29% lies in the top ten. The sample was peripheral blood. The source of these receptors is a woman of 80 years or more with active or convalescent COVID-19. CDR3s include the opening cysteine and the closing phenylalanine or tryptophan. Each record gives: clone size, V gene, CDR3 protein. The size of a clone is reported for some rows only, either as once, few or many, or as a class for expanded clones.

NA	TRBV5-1	CASRGDSHTDTQYF
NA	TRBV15	CATSRNYPSGGSSYEQYF
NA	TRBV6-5	CASSLSLESNEQFF
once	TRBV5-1	CASSLGVGGVQETQYF
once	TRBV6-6	CASSLRGLDNQPQHF
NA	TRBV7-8	CASSSRGGYYEQFF
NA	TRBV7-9	CASSPGGLLESFF
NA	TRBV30	CAWEGSNYGYTF
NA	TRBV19	CASSMRTENTDTQYF
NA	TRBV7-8	CASSPAKTQYF
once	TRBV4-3	CASSQGTIRGRGDTQYF
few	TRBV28	CASSRGNSYEQYF
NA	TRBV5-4	CASSSITEAFF
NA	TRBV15	CATSRDNGVGSLTGSSYNEQFF
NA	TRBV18	CASSPPGAQGQPQHF
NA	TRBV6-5	CASAPRDRGHEQYF
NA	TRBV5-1	CATHDEVGGYTF
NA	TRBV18	CASSPGRNYEQYF
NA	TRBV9	CASSRWSPGQGSYEQYF
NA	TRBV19	CASRQTGADEKLFF
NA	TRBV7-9	CASSSRLRGNTEAFF
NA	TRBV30	CAGYPYGTTGELFF
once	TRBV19	CASSVRVEAFF
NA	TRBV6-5	CASSFRGLTGGYEQYF
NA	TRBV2	CASGPGTGTDTQYF
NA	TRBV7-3	CASSPVGGRNEQFF
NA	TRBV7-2	CASSFRSDFNTEAFF
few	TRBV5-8	CASSLRTRGPQETQYF
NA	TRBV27	CASRSDRGNTGELFF